The 8 T cell receptor beta chains reported below all come from one sample, sequenced in a study of T cell responses to AZD1222 COVID-19 vaccine. Profiled with immunoSEQ multiplex PCR; TCRdb holds only in-frame clones, not every one. Of about 140,000 clones in the sample, 93% were seen once. The sequencing here drew on peripheral blood, taken on day 0 of AZD1222 vaccination. The receptor source for this set is an adult in good health.

J is TRBJ2-7 and V is TRBV11-2; no reliable D call. The CDR3 runs 14 residues. Germline lookup yields CDR1 SGHAT and CDR2 FQNNGV. V was cut by 1 base and J by 6 bases, with 13 bases left in between. The CDR3 sequence is CASSLGTDLREQYF. In DNA, the CDR3 is TGTGCCAGCAGCTTAGGAACGGATCTCCGCGAGCAGTACTTC. Together with reference TRBV11-2 and TRBJ2-7, the CDR3 gives the full variable domain: EAGVAQSPRYKIIEKRQSVAFWCNPISGHATLYWYQQILGQGPKLLIQFQNNGVVDDSQLPKDRFSAERLKGVDSTLKIQPAKLEDSAVYLCASSLGTDLREQYFGPGTRLTVT.

V usage is TRBV7-9 and J usage is TRBJ1-2; D possibly corresponds to TRBD1 (5 bases). V gave up 4 bases and J gave up 3 bases, with 15 bases separating them. This CDR3 has 15 amino acids. Germline loops: CDR1 SEHNR, CDR2 FQNEAQ (reference sequence). CDR3 nucleotides: TGTGCCAGCAGCTCTGAGGGGTTGGGGTACTATGGCTACACCTTC. It yields the protein CASSSEGLGYYGYTF.

The chain employs TRBV9 and TRBJ2-3, with D perhaps TRBD2 (5 bases). V shed 0 bases and J shed 4 bases, with 12 bases lying between them. The germline V gene has CDR1 SGDLS and CDR2 YYNGEE. The CDR3 covers 15 residues. CDR3 in DNA: TGTGCCAGCAGCGTAGGGGGTGGGAGTCCAGATACGCAGTATTTT. This codes for CASSVGGGSPDTQYF.

Concerning this clone itself: The same CDR3 can be traced to other DNA sequences in this sample. The V call is TRBV5-1, the J call TRBJ1-3; no firm D call. CDR3 size: 14 residues. The germline gives CDR1 SGHRS, CDR2 YFSETQ. The ends were cut back, 0 bases at V and 3 bases at J, with 7 bases in the middle. CDR3 DNA sequence: TGCGCCAGCAGCTTGGCGGGTTATGGAAACACCATATATTTT. It translates to CASSLAGYGNTIYF.

The CDR3 is CASKTGWGNQPQHF. CDR3 DNA: TGTGCCAGTAAAACAGGGTGGGGAAATCAGCCCCAGCATTTT. V usage is TRBV19 and J usage is TRBJ1-5; possibly TRBD1 for D (6 bases). This CDR3 has 14 residues. Germline CDR1 LNHDA, CDR2 SQIVND (reference sequence). V gave up 7 bases and J gave up 4 bases, with 14 bases separating them.

V gene TRBV5-5 combines with J gene TRBJ1-1, with D possibly TRBD1 on 6 matching bases. Germline loops: CDR1 SGHKS, CDR2 YYEKEE (reference sequence). Deletions cut 0 bases from V and 5 bases from J, with 11 bases between. CDR3 size: 14 residues. CDR3 protein: CASSLDRVRTEAFF. Written as DNA, the CDR3 is TGTGCCAGCAGCTTGGACAGGGTTCGGACTGAAGCTTTCTTT.

The chain links TRBV29-1 to TRBJ1-5; D not certain. The V gene lost 6 bases and the J gene lost 2 bases, with 8 bases spanning the gap. The V gene's germline CDR1 is SQVTM and CDR2 ANQGSEA. The CDR3 is made up of 12 amino acids. CDR3 amino acids: CSVIHGNQPQHF. For the CDR3, the DNA is TGCAGCGTCATACACGGCAATCAGCCCCAGCATTTT.

The chain uses TRBV28 and TRBJ1-1; 8 bases are shared with TRBD1. The CDR3 length is 16 residues. Trimming at V came to 8 bases and at J to 0 bases, leaving 11 bases not matched to a gene. Germline values: CDR1 MDHEN, CDR2 SYDVKM. In DNA, the CDR3 is TGTGCCAGCCTTGGTTGGGGGGACAGGATGAACACTGAAGCTTTCTTT. It is translated as CASLGWGDRMNTEAFF.